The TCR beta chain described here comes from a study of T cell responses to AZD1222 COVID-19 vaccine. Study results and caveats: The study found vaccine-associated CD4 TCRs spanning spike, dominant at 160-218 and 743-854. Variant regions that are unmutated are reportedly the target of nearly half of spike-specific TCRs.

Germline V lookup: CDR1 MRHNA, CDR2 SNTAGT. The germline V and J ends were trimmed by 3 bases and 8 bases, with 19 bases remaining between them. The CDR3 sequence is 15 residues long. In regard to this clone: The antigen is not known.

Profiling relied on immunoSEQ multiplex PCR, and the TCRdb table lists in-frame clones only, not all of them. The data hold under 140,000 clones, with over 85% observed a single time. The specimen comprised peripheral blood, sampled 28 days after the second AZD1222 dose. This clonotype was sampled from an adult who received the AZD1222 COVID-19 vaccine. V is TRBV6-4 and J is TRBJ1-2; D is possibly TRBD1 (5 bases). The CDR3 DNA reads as TGTGCCAGCAGTGAGCACAGGCACCGCCTACAGGGCTACACCTTC. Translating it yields CASSEHRHRLQGYTF.